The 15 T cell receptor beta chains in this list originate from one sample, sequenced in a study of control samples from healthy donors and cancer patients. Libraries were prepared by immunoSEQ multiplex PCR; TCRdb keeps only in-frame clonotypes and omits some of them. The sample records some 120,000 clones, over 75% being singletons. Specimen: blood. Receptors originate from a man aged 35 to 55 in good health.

The CDR3 protein is CASSQDLGTYEQYF. CDR3 nucleotides: TGCGCCAGCAGCCAAGATCTCGGGACCTACGAGCAGTACTTC. This chain links TRBV4-1 with TRBJ2-7; weak D call: TRBD2 (5 bases). Germline loops: CDR1 MGHRA, CDR2 YSYEKL. V gave up 0 bases and J gave up 2 bases, with 8 bases separating them. The CDR3 runs to 14 residues.

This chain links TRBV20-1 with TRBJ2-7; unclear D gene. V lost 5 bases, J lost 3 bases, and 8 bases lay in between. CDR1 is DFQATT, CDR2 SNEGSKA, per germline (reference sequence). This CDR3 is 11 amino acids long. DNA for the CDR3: TGCAGTGCTTCAGACAACTACGAGCAGTACTTC. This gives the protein CSASDNYEQYF.

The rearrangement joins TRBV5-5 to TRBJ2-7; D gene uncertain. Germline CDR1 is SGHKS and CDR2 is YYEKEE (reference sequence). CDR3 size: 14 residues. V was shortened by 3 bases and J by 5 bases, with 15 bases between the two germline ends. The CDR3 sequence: CASSYGRPIDEQYF. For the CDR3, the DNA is TGTGCCAGCAGCTACGGACGGCCGATTGACGAGCAGTACTTC.

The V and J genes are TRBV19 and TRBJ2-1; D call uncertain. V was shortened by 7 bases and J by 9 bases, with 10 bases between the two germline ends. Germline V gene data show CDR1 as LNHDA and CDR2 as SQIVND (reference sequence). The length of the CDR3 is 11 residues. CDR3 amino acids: CASKGFIEQFF. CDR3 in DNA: TGTGCCAGTAAGGGTTTTATTGAGCAGTTCTTC.

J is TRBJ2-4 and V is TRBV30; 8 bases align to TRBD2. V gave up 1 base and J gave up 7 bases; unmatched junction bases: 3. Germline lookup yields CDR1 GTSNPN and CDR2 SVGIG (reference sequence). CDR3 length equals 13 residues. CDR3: CAWSGAGGNIQYF. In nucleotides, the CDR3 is TGTGCCTGGAGTGGGGCGGGGGGTAACATTCAGTACTTC. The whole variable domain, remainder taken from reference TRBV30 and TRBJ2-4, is SQTIHQWPATLVQPVGSPLSLECTVEGTSNPNLYWYRQAAGRGLQLLFYSVGIGQISSEVPQNLSASRPQDRQFILSSKKLLLSDSGFYLCAWSGAGGNIQYFGAGTRLSVL.

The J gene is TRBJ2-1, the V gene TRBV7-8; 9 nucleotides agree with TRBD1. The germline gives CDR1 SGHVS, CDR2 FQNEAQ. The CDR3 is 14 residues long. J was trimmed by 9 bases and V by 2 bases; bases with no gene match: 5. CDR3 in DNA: TGTGCCAGCAGCTTAAGGGACAGGGCGGGTGAGCAGTTCTTC. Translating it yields CASSLRDRAGEQFF.

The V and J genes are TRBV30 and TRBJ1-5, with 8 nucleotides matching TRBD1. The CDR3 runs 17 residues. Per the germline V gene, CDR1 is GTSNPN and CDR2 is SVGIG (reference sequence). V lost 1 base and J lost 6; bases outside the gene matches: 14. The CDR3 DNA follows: TGTGCCTGGAGTGATTCACGGACAGGGTGGGCTAGTCAGCCCCAGCATTTT. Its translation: CAWSDSRTGWASQPQHF.

The CDR3 here is CASSYPTGWGNQPQHF. Here the CDR3 DNA reads TGTGCCAGCAGTTACCCCACAGGGTGGGGCAATCAGCCCCAGCATTTT. The chain recombines TRBV6-6 with TRBJ1-5; D may be TRBD1 (6 bases). CDR1 MNHNY and CDR2 SVGAGI come from the germline V gene (reference sequence). With 2 bases removed from V and 2 bases from J, the gap between germline ends came to 13 bases. The length of the CDR3 is 16 residues.

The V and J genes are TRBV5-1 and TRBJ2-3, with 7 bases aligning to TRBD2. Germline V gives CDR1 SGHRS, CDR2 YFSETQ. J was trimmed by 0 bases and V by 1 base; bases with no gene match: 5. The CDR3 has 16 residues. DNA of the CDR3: TGCGCCAGCAGCTTGTTCGGGGGGACTAGCACAGATACGCAGTATTTT. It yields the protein CASSLFGGTSTDTQYF.

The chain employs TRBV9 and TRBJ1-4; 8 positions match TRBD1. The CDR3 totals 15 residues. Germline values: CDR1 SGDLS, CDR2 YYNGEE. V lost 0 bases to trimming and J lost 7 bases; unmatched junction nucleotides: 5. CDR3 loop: CASSVGDRGFEKLFF. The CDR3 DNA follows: TGTGCCAGCAGCGTAGGTGACAGGGGTTTTGAAAAACTGTTTTTT.

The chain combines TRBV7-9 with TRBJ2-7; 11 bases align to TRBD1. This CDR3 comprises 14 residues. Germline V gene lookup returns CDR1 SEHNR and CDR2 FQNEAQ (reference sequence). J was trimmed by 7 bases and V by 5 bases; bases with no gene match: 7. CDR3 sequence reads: CASSHRGQGGEQYF. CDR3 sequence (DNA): TGTGCCAGCAGCCATAGGGGACAGGGGGGAGAGCAGTACTTC.

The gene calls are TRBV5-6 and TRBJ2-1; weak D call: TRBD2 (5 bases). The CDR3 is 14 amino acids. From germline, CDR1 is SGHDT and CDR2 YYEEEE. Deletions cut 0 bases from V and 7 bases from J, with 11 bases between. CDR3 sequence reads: CASSLGRGGNEQFF. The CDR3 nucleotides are TGTGCCAGCAGCTTGGGAAGAGGAGGAAATGAGCAGTTCTTC.

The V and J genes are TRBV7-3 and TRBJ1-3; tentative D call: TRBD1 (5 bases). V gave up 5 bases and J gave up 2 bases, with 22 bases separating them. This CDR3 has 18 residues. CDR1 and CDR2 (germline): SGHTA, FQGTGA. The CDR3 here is CASSKDKGMELAGNTIYF. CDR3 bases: TGTGCCAGCAGCAAGGACAAGGGAATGGAGCTCGCTGGAAACACCATATATTTT. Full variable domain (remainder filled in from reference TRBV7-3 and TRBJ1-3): GAGVSQTPSNKVTEKGKYVELRCDPISGHTALYWYRQSLGQGPEFLIYFQGTGAADDSGLPNDRFFAVRPEGSVSTLKIQRTERGDSAVYLCASSKDKGMELAGNTIYFGEGSWLTVV.

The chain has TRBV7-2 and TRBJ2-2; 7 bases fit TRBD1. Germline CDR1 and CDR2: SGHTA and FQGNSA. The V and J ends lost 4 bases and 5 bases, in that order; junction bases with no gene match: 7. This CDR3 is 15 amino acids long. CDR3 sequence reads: CASSWGQRRTGELFF. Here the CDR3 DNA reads TGTGCCAGCAGCTGGGGACAGCGGCGGACCGGGGAGCTGTTTTTT.

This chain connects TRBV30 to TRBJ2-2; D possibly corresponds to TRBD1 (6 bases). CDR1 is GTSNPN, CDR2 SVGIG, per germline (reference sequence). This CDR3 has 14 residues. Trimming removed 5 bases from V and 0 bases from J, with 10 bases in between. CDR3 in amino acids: CAWSGTPNTGELFF. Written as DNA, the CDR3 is TGTGCCTGGTCCGGGACACCGAACACCGGGGAGCTGTTTTTT.